The rows below give T cell receptor beta chains drawn from one sample of a study of blood T cell repertoires in COVID-19. TCRdb keeps only in-frame clones here, not all; method: immunoSEQ multiplex PCR. Of 200,000 to 300,000 clones in the sample, about 90% are singletons; the top ten hold about 4%. Sequencing was carried out using peripheral blood. These receptors originate from a woman between 35 and 50 years old with acute or convalescent COVID-19. Each CDR3 is given with its conserved first and last residue. D genes are given only for firm matches. The listing skips clone size in some rows; elsewhere it reads once, few, many or a size class.

j_call,clone_size,d_call,v_call,cdr3_nt,cdr3_aa
TRBJ2-2,few,NA,TRBV7-9,TGTGCCAGCAGGTCGACTAGTTCCACCGGGGAGCTGTTTTTT,CASRSTSSTGELFF
TRBJ1-2,NA,NA,TRBV1,TGCACCAGCAGCCAAGATCCACAAGGACAGGGCGGCTATGGCTACACCTTC,CTSSQDPQGQGGYGYTF
TRBJ1-1,NA,NA,TRBV2,TGTGCCAGTCAGGCCAGGGGATCTGAAGCTTTCTTT,CASQARGSEAFF
TRBJ2-2,NA,TRBD2,TRBV11-3,TGTGCCAGCAGTCCTCTAGCGGGGAACACCGGGGAGCTGTTTTTT,CASSPLAGNTGELFF
TRBJ2-5,NA,TRBD2,TRBV5-4,TGTGCCAGCAGCTTGGACACCAAGGCCGGGGGGGAGACCCAGTACTTC,CASSLDTKAGGETQYF
TRBJ1-2,NA,TRBD1,TRBV18,TGTGCCAGCTCACCAGGGACAGGGGACTATGGCTACACCTTC,CASSPGTGDYGYTF
TRBJ2-3,NA,TRBD2,TRBV4-1,TGCGCCAGCAGCCAAGGGTCCCTAGCGGGTATATTCACAGATACGCAGTATTTT,CASSQGSLAGIFTDTQYF
TRBJ2-6,NA,NA,TRBV7-3,TGTGCCAGCAGCCTCTACGGGGGACAGAGCTCTGGGGCCAACGTCCTGACTTTC,CASSLYGGQSSGANVLTF
TRBJ2-1,NA,TRBD2,TRBV9,TGTGCCAGCAGCTCGAGCGGGGGGGCCGTCAATGAGCAGTTCTTC,CASSSSGGAVNEQFF
TRBJ1-1,NA,TRBD1,TRBV18,TGTGCCAGCTCACCCCCGGGACAGGGGTTTGAAGCTTTCTTT,CASSPPGQGFEAFF
TRBJ1-3,NA,NA,TRBV5-1,TGCGCCAGCAGCTTGGGAGGGATCACCGGAAACACCATATATTTT,CASSLGGITGNTIYF
TRBJ1-1,NA,TRBD1,TRBV9,TGTGCCAGCAGCGTAGGACAGGGGGGCACTGAAGCTTTCTTT,CASSVGQGGTEAFF
TRBJ2-5,NA,TRBD1,TRBV25-1,TGTGCCAGCAGTGAAGGGACAGGGGGCGAAGAGACCCAGTACTTC,CASSEGTGGEETQYF
TRBJ2-1,NA,TRBD1,TRBV5-4,TGTGCCAGCAGCCCAGGTAGGGACAGGGTTGTAGGGGAGCAGTTCTTC,CASSPGRDRVVGEQFF
TRBJ1-1,NA,NA,TRBV21-1,TGTGCCAGCAGCAAGAACGACTCCGACCGGCTTGGGACAACTGAAGCTTTCTTT,CASSKNDSDRLGTTEAFF
TRBJ2-1,NA,NA,TRBV14,TGTGCCAGCAGCCAAACTCGGAGCTCCTACAATGAGCAGTTCTTC,CASSQTRSSYNEQFF
TRBJ2-2,NA,NA,TRBV5-6,TGTGCCAGCAGATTTCTACAGGGAGGGGAGCTGTTTTTT,CASRFLQGGELFF
TRBJ2-5,NA,TRBD1,TRBV27,TGTGCCAGCAGCCCTCGACCACCGGGACAGGTGCTACAAGAGACCCAGTACTTC,CASSPRPPGQVLQETQYF
TRBJ1-1,NA,NA,TRBV6-6,TGTGCCAGCAGTTACCAGGTGACAGGAGCTTTCTTT,CASSYQVTGAFF
TRBJ2-1,NA,NA,TRBV7-9,TGTGCCAGCAGCTCCCGAAAGGGGTCAACAATGAAGCAGTTCTTC,CASSSRKGSTMKQFF
TRBJ1-1,NA,NA,TRBV7-8,TGTGCCAGCAGCTTAAACATCGGGGGGAGGTCTACGAACACTGAAGCTTTCTTT,CASSLNIGGRSTNTEAFF
TRBJ2-1,NA,TRBD2,TRBV4-1,TGCGCCAGCAGCCAAGACCCAGCGGGGGGATACAATGAGCAGTTCTTC,CASSQDPAGGYNEQFF
TRBJ1-5,NA,TRBD1,TRBV4-1,TGCGCCAGCAGAGGGACAGGGAATAGCAATCAGCCCCAGCATTTT,CASRGTGNSNQPQHF
TRBJ2-3,NA,TRBD1,TRBV19,TGCAGCACCCGGGACAGCGCCCTGGTGAGCACAGATACGCAGTATTTT,CSTRDSALVSTDTQYF
TRBJ1-1,NA,NA,TRBV7-9,TGTGCCAGCAGCTTTGCAGGGGCGATTGAAGCTTTCTTT,CASSFAGAIEAFF
TRBJ1-2,few,TRBD1,TRBV5-1,TGCGCCAGCAGCCCAGACAGGGGAGCCAACTATGGCTACACCTTC,CASSPDRGANYGYTF
TRBJ1-4,NA,TRBD1,TRBV7-8,TGTGCCAGCAGCTCAGAAGGACAGGGGGCAGTAAAACTGTTTTTT,CASSSEGQGAVKLFF
TRBJ1-1,NA,TRBD1,TRBV10-1,TGCGCCAGCAGTTACGGGACAGGGGGTGGGACATACACTGAAGCTTTCTTT,CASSYGTGGGTYTEAFF
TRBJ1-2,NA,TRBD1,TRBV6-6,TGTGCCAGCAGTGGGACAGGGCCCAACTATGGCTACACCTTC,CASSGTGPNYGYTF
TRBJ1-1,NA,NA,TRBV18,TGTGCCAGCGCGGCGGACATGAACACTGAAGCTTTCTTT,CASAADMNTEAFF
TRBJ1-4,NA,NA,TRBV5-1,TGCGCCAGCAGCCTCAGAGGTGCAACTAATGAAAAACTGTTTTTT,CASSLRGATNEKLFF
TRBJ1-1,NA,NA,TRBV19,TGTGCCAGCAGAGTCACCCCGACAGGAGACACTGAAGCTTTCTTT,CASRVTPTGDTEAFF
TRBJ1-5,NA,NA,TRBV11-2,TGTGCCAGCAGCTTAGATCTGGCAGTGAATCAGCCCCAGCATTTT,CASSLDLAVNQPQHF
TRBJ2-1,NA,TRBD1,TRBV4-1,TGCGCCAGCAGCCAACCCGCGACAGGGGCACTGGAGCAGTTCTTC,CASSQPATGALEQFF
TRBJ1-2,NA,NA,TRBV12-3/TRBV12-4,TGTGCCAGCAGTTTAAGACAGTACTATGGCTACACCTTC,CASSLRQYYGYTF
TRBJ1-1,NA,NA,TRBV5-1,TGCGCCAGCAGCCCCCTTTCTAGGCAGAACACTGAAGCTTTCTTT,CASSPLSRQNTEAFF
TRBJ1-1,NA,NA,TRBV29-1,TGCAGCGTTGATGGGGGAGGGCACACTGAAGCTTTCTTT,CSVDGGGHTEAFF
TRBJ2-1,NA,TRBD1,TRBV6-6,TGTGCCAGCAGTTCCCCCGGGACAGGGAGCGGTGAGCAGTTCTTC,CASSSPGTGSGEQFF
TRBJ1-6,few,TRBD1,TRBV27,TGTGCCAGCAGTTTGGACAGGGTAAATTCACCCCTCCACTTT,CASSLDRVNSPLHF
TRBJ1-2,NA,TRBD1,TRBV27,TGTGCCAGCAGTAGACAAGGGGGCCGCACTAACTATGGCTACACCTTC,CASSRQGGRTNYGYTF
TRBJ1-2,NA,NA,TRBV29-1,TGCAGCGTTGAAGTTGAGGTCCCCTATGGCTACACCTTC,CSVEVEVPYGYTF
TRBJ1-1,NA,NA,TRBV6-5,TGTGCCAGCAGGTCCCAACAGAACACTGAAGCTTTCTTT,CASRSQQNTEAFF